The rows below give T cell receptor beta chains drawn from one sample of a study of blood T cell repertoires in COVID-19. Using immunoSEQ multiplex PCR, the repertoire was profiled, and TCRdb retains in-frame clones only, with some absent. The repertoire holds about 170,000 clones, around 83% seen once, with around 20% in the top ten. The sample consisted of peripheral blood. These receptors all stem from a woman in her sixties or seventies who had recovered from COVID-19. The CDR3 runs from the conserved cysteine through the conserved F or W. Size is omitted from some rows. Given values are once, few, many or a class for expanded clones.

V	J	size	CDR3
TRBV5-1	TRBJ1-4	NA	CASQLGTGGEKLFF
TRBV19	TRBJ2-3	NA	CASSISTGGSTDTQYF
TRBV5-5	TRBJ1-1	NA	CASRVGQGSITEAFF
TRBV29-1	TRBJ2-3	NA	CSVRGRGTDTQYF
TRBV5-1	TRBJ2-2	NA	CASSTDRGPGELFF
TRBV6-2/TRBV6-3	TRBJ2-2	NA	CASSYRGGRYTGELFF
TRBV7-9	TRBJ2-7	NA	CASSPGTFTSYEQYF
TRBV6-6	TRBJ2-7	NA	CASSRTGTESYEQYF
TRBV19	TRBJ2-7	once	CASSITDDPFEQYF
TRBV11-2	TRBJ2-2	NA	CASSWDPSGKNTGELFF
TRBV11-3	TRBJ2-7	NA	CASSKTGVEQYF
TRBV20-1	TRBJ1-2	few	CSASRQGNGYTF
TRBV9	TRBJ2-5	once	CASSLRGAGDGETQYF
TRBV6-1	TRBJ1-5	NA	CASSERGQGHQPQHF
TRBV12-5	TRBJ2-5	NA	CASGQGGLGETQYF
TRBV7-2	TRBJ1-4	NA	CASSLGRGEKLFF
TRBV7-3	TRBJ2-2	few	CASSLWPLANTGELFF
TRBV6-5	TRBJ1-1	NA	CASRPRDRDTEAFF
TRBV6-5	TRBJ1-2	NA	CASTPLTGLYGYTF
TRBV5-1	TRBJ2-3	NA	CASSFPGTGGDTQYF
TRBV27	TRBJ2-3	NA	CASSLPGLAPSTDTQYF
TRBV28	TRBJ1-6	NA	CASSPRQAINSPLHF
TRBV3-1/TRBV3-2	TRBJ1-2	NA	CASSARASSGGVDGYTF
TRBV24-1	TRBJ2-5	NA	CATSDAGEIQETQYF
TRBV6-5	TRBJ2-1	NA	CASSYVASGYNEQFF
TRBV7-2	TRBJ2-7	NA	CASSPRGGRYEQYF
TRBV4-1	TRBJ2-1	NA	CASSQDSPTPFRGNEQFF
TRBV5-1	TRBJ1-3	once	CASSFSSSGNTIYF
TRBV19	TRBJ2-1	NA	CASSPDRVGSYNEQFF
TRBV7-8	TRBJ2-7	NA	CASSLAGALANF
TRBV19	TRBJ1-2	NA	CASSTRDRYGYTF
TRBV7-3	TRBJ1-2	few	CASSLSPQGLYGYTF
TRBV3-1/TRBV3-2	TRBJ2-1	few	CASRRLAEDNEQFF
TRBV6-5	TRBJ2-7	NA	CASSQQGVSYEQYF